The clone carrying this T cell receptor (beta chain) was observed at least ten times. What it recognizes is unknown. The CDR3 spans 11 residues. Germline values: CDR1 DFQATT, CDR2 SNEGSKA (reference sequence). Trimming stripped 5 bases from V and 0 bases from J, with 4 bases between. The authors made TCR beta libraries by quantitative 5'-RACE with molecular barcodes. TCRdb reprocessed the 5' RACE reads with MiXCR, giving one entry per CDR3 protein. Among some 700,000 distinct CDR3 sequences, over 15% were seen once, and the ten largest hold 19%. This record belongs to a study of CD8 T cells in ankylosing spondylitis. The study's findings and limits: What seemed typical of ankylosing spondylitis blood was a TCR beta motif built from several highly homologous variants. Disease-linked clones proved CD8+ and comparatively uncommon in peripheral blood. Disease-associated clones were reportedly significantly overrepresented in matched ankylosing spondylitis synovial fluid. Several of the motif variants were reported before in synovial fluid and blood from reactive arthritis.

The source is a male donor with ankylosing spondylitis. Sequenced: blood, either unsorted or a sorted T cell fraction (not recorded which). This sequence joins TRBV20-1 and TRBJ1-2; no clear D. Here the CDR3 reads CSAPTNYGYTF. CDR3 sequence (DNA): TGCAGTGCTCCGACTAACTATGGCTACACCTTC.